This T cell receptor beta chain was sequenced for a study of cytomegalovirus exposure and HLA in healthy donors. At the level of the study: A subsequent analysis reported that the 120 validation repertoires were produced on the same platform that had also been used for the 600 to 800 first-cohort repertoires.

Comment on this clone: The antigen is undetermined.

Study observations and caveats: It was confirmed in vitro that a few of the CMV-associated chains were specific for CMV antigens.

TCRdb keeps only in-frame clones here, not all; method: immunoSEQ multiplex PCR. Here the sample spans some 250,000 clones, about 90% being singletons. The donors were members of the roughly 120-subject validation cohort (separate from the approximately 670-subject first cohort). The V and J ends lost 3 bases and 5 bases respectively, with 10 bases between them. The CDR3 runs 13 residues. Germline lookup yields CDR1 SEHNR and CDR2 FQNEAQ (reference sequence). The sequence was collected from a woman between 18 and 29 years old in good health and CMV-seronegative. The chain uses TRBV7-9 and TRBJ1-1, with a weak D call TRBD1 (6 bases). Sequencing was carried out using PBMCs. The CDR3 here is CASSFNRATEAFF. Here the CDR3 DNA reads TGTGCCAGCAGCTTCAACAGGGCTACTGAAGCTTTCTTT.